These 28 T cell receptor beta chains share one sample of origin, sequenced in a study of cytomegalovirus exposure and HLA in healthy donors. PCR employed 60 Vbeta and 13 Jbeta primers. The table came from immunoSEQ multiplex PCR; TCRdb's copy has only in-frame clones and leaves some out. The sample records some 120,000 clones, over 70% being singletons. The source material was PBMCs. The receptors were gathered from a middle-aged woman in good health and CMV-seronegative.

There are a few counts of this clone. The V gene is TRBV4-3, the J gene TRBJ2-1; no clear D. The CDR3 runs to 13 residues. The germline V and J ends were trimmed by 0 bases and 15 bases, with 15 bases remaining between them. The germline CDR1 and CDR2 sequences are LGHNA and YSLEER. In DNA form, the CDR3 reads TGCGCCAGCAGCCAAGAAATTTCACCGAGGCGGTTCTTC. The encoded protein is CASSQEISPRRFF.

The chain uses TRBV9 and TRBJ1-1, with 10 bases that match TRBD1. The CDR3 loop spans 15 amino acids. Trimming cost V 0 bases and J 3 bases; bases outside gene matches: 2. Looked up from germline, CDR1 is SGDLS and CDR2 is YYNGEE. This chain's CDR3 is CASSVEGQGYTEAFF. For the CDR3, the DNA is TGTGCCAGCAGCGTAGAGGGACAGGGGTACACTGAAGCTTTCTTT.

The chain is built from TRBV5-8 and TRBJ2-1; 8 bases line up with TRBD2. Unmatched junction bases numbered 4, after V lost 3 bases and J lost 2 bases. The length of the CDR3 is 15 residues. From germline, CDR1 is SGHTS and CDR2 YDEGEE. The CDR3 is CASSSREGTYNEQFF. In nucleotides, the CDR3 is TGTGCCAGCAGCTCTCGGGAGGGGACCTACAATGAGCAGTTCTTC. The entire variable domain, with the rest obtained from reference TRBV5-8 and TRBJ2-1, is as follows: EAGVTQSPTHLIKTRGQQATLRCSPISGHTSVYWYQQALGLGLQFLLWYDEGEERNRGNFPPRFSGRQFPNYSSELNVNALELEDSALYLCASSSREGTYNEQFFGPGTRLTVL.

This chain connects TRBV28 to TRBJ1-4; D is ambiguous. The CDR3 extends over 12 amino acids. V dropped 6 bases and J dropped 8 bases, with 10 bases sitting between them. CDR1 is MDHEN and CDR2 is SYDVKM in the germline V gene. CDR3 DNA: TGTGCCAGCAGGGCGGAACTGGAAAAACTGTTTTTT. This codes for CASRAELEKLFF.

The chain joins TRBV6-5 to TRBJ1-1, with a tentative D call TRBD1 (5 bases). The CDR3 consists of 14 residues. Germline CDR1 is MNHEY and CDR2 is SVGAGI. V was cut by 0 bases and J by 4 bases, with 9 bases left in between. The CDR3: CASSYSGGGTEAFF. The CDR3 DNA sequence: TGTGCCAGCAGTTACTCGGGGGGGGGCACTGAAGCTTTCTTT.

As concerns this clone: One end of the junction is discordant with germline, which a read error may explain. The rearrangement links TRBV19 to TRBJ2-2; D is uncertain. This CDR3 spans 14 amino acids. Per the germline V gene, CDR1 is LNHDA and CDR2 is SQIVND (reference sequence). The CDR3 nucleotides read TGTGCCAGTAACCCGGGTTCGAACGCCGGGGAGCTGTTTTTT. Amino acids: CASNPGSNAGELFF. Based on the CDR3 plus reference TRBV19 and TRBJ2-2, the full variable domain is DGGITQSPKYLFRKEGQNVTLSCEQNLNHDAMYWYRQDPGQGLRLIYYSQIVNDFQKGDIAEGYSVSREKKESFPLTVTSAQKNPTAFYLCASNPGSNAGELFFGEGSRLTVL.

This rearrangement joins TRBV19 to TRBJ2-1; possible D gene TRBD1, 5 bases. Germline loops: CDR1 LNHDA, CDR2 SQIVND (reference sequence). The V and J ends lost 5 bases and 1 base respectively, with 9 bases between them. The length of the CDR3 is 14 residues. CDR3 region: CASSGAGSYNEQFF. The CDR3 coding sequence is TGTGCCAGTAGTGGGGCAGGATCCTACAATGAGCAGTTCTTC.

The V and J genes are TRBV30 and TRBJ1-6; 9 nucleotides agree with TRBD1. Germline values: CDR1 GTSNPN, CDR2 SVGIG (reference sequence). Trimming removed 1 base from V and 7 bases from J; junction bases left unmatched: 14. CDR3 length: 18 amino acids. Here the CDR3 DNA reads TGTGCCTGGAGTGCCACCCACCACCCGGGACAGGGAAATTCACCCCTCCACTTT. It yields the protein CAWSATHHPGQGNSPLHF.

The J gene is TRBJ2-3, the V gene TRBV27; D possibly corresponds to TRBD1 (5 bases). Trimming stripped 2 bases from V and 0 bases from J, with 18 bases between. The CDR3 consists of 18 residues. The germline V gene has CDR1 MNHEY and CDR2 SMNVEV (reference sequence). The CDR3 loop reads CASSLQAGSAFSTDTQYF. The DNA of the CDR3 is TGTGCCAGCAGTTTACAGGCAGGGTCCGCTTTTAGCACAGATACGCAGTATTTT.

This chain uses TRBV5-1 with TRBJ2-1, with 10 nucleotides matching TRBD2. The CDR3 contains 16 residues. CDR1 SGHRS and CDR2 YFSETQ come from the germline V gene. V lost 0 bases and J lost 6; bases outside the gene matches: 6. CDR3 coding DNA: TGCGCCAGCAGCTTGGAAGCGGGAGGGCTCGGCAATGAGCAGTTCTTC. This sequence encodes CASSLEAGGLGNEQFF.

As for this clone: The sample holds other DNA sequences that translate to the same CDR3. V usage is TRBV7-9 and J usage is TRBJ1-1; D remains ambiguous. This CDR3 region has 14 residues. Trimming removed 1 base at V and 2 bases at J, with 8 bases between. The V gene's germline CDR1 is SEHNR and CDR2 FQNEAQ (reference sequence). CDR3 coding DNA: TGTGCCAGCAGCTTAGGCCAGGCTAACACTGAAGCTTTCTTT. Its translation is CASSLGQANTEAFF.

V is TRBV9 and J is TRBJ2-1; 9 bases agree with TRBD2. V shed 0 bases and J 7 bases; nucleotides not matched to a gene: 14. Germline CDR1 SGDLS, CDR2 YYNGEE. The CDR3 is made up of 18 amino acids. CDR3 loop: CASSVAGWGGGARNEQFF. CDR3 nucleotide sequence: TGTGCCAGCAGCGTAGCGGGGTGGGGCGGGGGGGCTAGGAATGAGCAGTTCTTC.

Here the CDR3 reads CSVSSGITDTQYF. Written as DNA, the CDR3 is TGCAGCGTGTCTAGCGGGATCACAGATACGCAGTATTTT. This sequence joins TRBV29-1 and TRBJ2-3; 9 bases map to TRBD2. Germline CDR1 SQVTM, CDR2 ANQGSEA. The CDR3 contains 13 residues. The J segment lost 2 bases and the V segment lost 6 bases, leaving 3 bases of the junction unmatched.

The chain joins TRBV4-1 to TRBJ1-3; 7 positions agree with TRBD1. The CDR3 has 17 residues. CDR1 is MGHRA and CDR2 is YSYEKL in the germline V gene. V dropped 3 bases and J dropped 11; count of bases not matched to a gene: 19. The CDR3, as DNA: TGCGCCAGCAGCCACCAGCTAGGGACAGTCGGATCGTTTGCCATATATTTT. This codes for CASSHQLGTVGSFAIYF.

This chain links TRBV6-6 with TRBJ2-7; 10 positions match TRBD1. CDR3 length: 15 residues. CDR1 and CDR2 (germline): MNHNY, SVGAGI (reference sequence). The ends lost 7 bases at V and 5 bases at J; junction bases unmatched: 11. The CDR3 nucleotides are TGTGCCAGCACTAACCTGGGACAGGGGTCCCACGAGCAGTACTTC. Translation gives CASTNLGQGSHEQYF.

The V gene is TRBV7-9, the J gene TRBJ2-5; 8 nucleotides match TRBD2. The end of the DNA fits TRBJ2-7 better, so the J call may be wrong. CDR1 and CDR2 from the germline V gene are SEHNR and FQNEAQ (reference sequence). The CDR3 sequence is 15 residues long. CDR3: CASSLLAGGSYEQYF. CDR3 coding DNA: TGTGCCAGCAGCCTTCTAGCGGGTGGGTCCTACGAGCAGTACTTC.

V gene TRBV7-3 combines with J gene TRBJ2-5, with D tentatively TRBD2 (5 bases). Per germline, CDR1 SGHTA and CDR2 FQGTGA. This CDR3 is built from 13 residues. Trimming took 1 base from V and 5 from J, leaving 8 bases between them. The CDR3 here is CASSLSGGETQYF. CDR3 sequence (DNA): TGTGCCAGCAGCTTAAGTGGCGGGGAGACCCAGTACTTC.

This chain uses TRBV19 with TRBJ1-2; TRBD1 matches at 7 bases. The CDR3 contains 17 residues. In germline, CDR1 is LNHDA, CDR2 SQIVND (reference sequence). The trim removed 3 bases at V and 6 bases at J, leaving 16 bases unmatched. Written as DNA, the CDR3 is TGTGCCAGTAGTATTCCATCCCTCTCACAGGGGTTGCATGGCTACACCTTC. Its translation: CASSIPSLSQGLHGYTF.

The chain joins TRBV6-5 to TRBJ1-2; 8 bases agree with TRBD1. This CDR3 region has 15 residues. The V segment lost 0 bases and the J segment 7 bases; nucleotides outside the gene matches: 7. In germline, CDR1 is MNHEY, CDR2 SVGAGI. DNA of the CDR3: TGTGCCAGCAGTTACTCGTCCCAGGGGGCAGGTGGCTACACCTTC. Residues: CASSYSSQGAGGYTF.

This clone was seen just once. V usage is TRBV18 and J usage is TRBJ2-7; 9 bases align to TRBD1. J gave up 5 bases and V 3 bases, and 5 bases lay outside the gene matches. Germline V gene lookup returns CDR1 KGHSH and CDR2 LQKENI. CDR3 length equals 14 residues. CDR3 loop: CASSPAQGADEQYF. The CDR3 DNA reads TGTGCCAGCTCACCGGCACAGGGGGCGGACGAGCAGTACTTC. Full variable domain (missing parts from reference TRBV18 and TRBJ2-7): NAGVMQNPRHLVRRRGQEARLRCSPMKGHSHVYWYRQLPEEGLKFMVYLQKENIIDESGMPKERFSAEFPKEGPSILRIQQVVRGDSAAYFCASSPAQGADEQYFGPGTRLTVT.

The gene calls are TRBV10-3 and TRBJ2-7, with 7 bases fitting TRBD1. With 8 bases clipped from V and 0 bases from J, the junction kept 7 bases outside the gene matches. Germline V gives CDR1 ENHRY, CDR2 SYGVKD. This CDR3 contains 14 residues. The chain's CDR3 is CAIGRTGLSYEQYF. Here the CDR3 DNA reads TGTGCCATCGGTAGGACAGGACTCTCCTACGAGCAGTACTTC.

This clone was picked up a small number of times. The chain has TRBV10-3 and TRBJ2-2, with 7 bases that match TRBD2. Germline CDR1 reads ENHRY; CDR2 reads SYGVKD. There are 16 residues in the CDR3. Losses at the gene ends were 7 bases for V and 4 bases for J; bases not matched to a gene: 12. DNA for the CDR3: TGTGCCATCACTATTGGTCTAGCGGAATCCACCGGGGAGCTGTTTTTT. Amino acid sequence: CAITIGLAESTGELFF.

In DNA, the CDR3 is TGTGCCAGCAGCCAGGGGACGGACAGGATCACTGAAGCTTTCTTT. Its protein product is CASSQGTDRITEAFF. This chain uses TRBV4-2 with TRBJ1-1, with TRBD1 matching 7 bases. CDR3 length: 15 residues. Trimming cost V 3 bases and J 4 bases; bases outside gene matches: 8. The germline gives CDR1 LGHNA, CDR2 YNFKEQ.

The chain links TRBV7-8 to TRBJ2-1; 9 bases map to TRBD2. The germline gives CDR1 SGHVS, CDR2 FQNEAQ. The CDR3 is 14 amino acids. V gave up 5 bases and J gave up 4 bases; unmatched junction bases: 3. The CDR3 region has the DNA TGTGCCAGCAGCGGCGGACTAGCGTACAATGAGCAGTTCTTC. Encoded protein: CASSGGLAYNEQFF.

The rearrangement uses TRBV18 and TRBJ2-2, with D hard to call. Trimming shortened V by 0 bases and J by 4 bases, and 15 bases separated the two germline ends. This CDR3 is built from 17 residues. Germline values: CDR1 KGHSH, CDR2 LQKENI. The chain's CDR3 is CASSPPMGLPRTGELFF. The CDR3 nucleotides read TGTGCCAGCTCACCACCGATGGGCCTCCCCCGCACCGGGGAGCTGTTTTTT.

The chain has TRBV6-5 and TRBJ2-7; 9 positions match TRBD1. The CDR3 covers 15 residues. Germline V gives CDR1 MNHEY, CDR2 SVGAGI. V was clipped by 4 bases and J by 3 bases; unmatched bases: 7. CDR3 region: CASSSTGQGIYEQYF. CDR3 DNA sequence: TGTGCCAGCAGTTCCACCGGACAGGGGATCTACGAGCAGTACTTC.

With regard to this clone: The junction does not match germline at one end; this may be a read error. The chain has TRBV6-6 and TRBJ2-3; 7 bases match TRBD2. The CDR3 is 11 residues long. The germline CDR1 and CDR2 sequences are MNHNY and SVGAGI (reference sequence). CDR3 amino acids: CASSHLGLAAF. In DNA form, the CDR3 reads TGTGCCAGCAGCCACCTGGGGCTAGCGGCCTTT.

A few counts support this clone. The genes are TRBV9 and TRBJ1-3; D is unresolved. Trimming cost V 0 bases and J 6 bases, with 19 bases left between them. CDR3 size: 17 residues. CDR1 is SGDLS and CDR2 is YYNGEE in the germline V gene. The CDR3 sequence is CASSVDSEVTYPNTIYF. The CDR3 region has the DNA TGTGCCAGCAGCGTAGATTCGGAGGTTACCTATCCAAACACCATATATTTT.